The rows below give T cell receptor beta chains drawn from one sample of a study of blood T cells in healthy people across ages. From the 5' RACE reads, TCRdb called clonotypes with MiXCR, one entry per CDR3 protein. Among about 1.8 million distinct CDR3 sequences, around half were seen once, and the ten largest hold approximately 2.1%. Sequenced: blood. These TCRs come from a woman between 40 and 50 years old in good health. Both conserved end residues are part of each CDR3.

TRBV7-2	TRBJ1-2	CASSLRGTAHNYGYTF
TRBV6-5	TRBJ2-1	CASRPSGGPNEQFF
TRBV3-1	.	CASSHELAGVAYEQYF
TRBV28	TRBJ2-5	CASGPGQGYDEQYF
TRBV28	TRBJ1-4	CASSLSQSNEKLFF
TRBV6-2/TRBV6-3	TRBJ2-1	CASSYNRRRGNEQFF
TRBV27	TRBJ2-7	CASSPIAGGTYEQYF
TRBV12-2	TRBJ2-6	CASRFRPGLVAGGANVLTF
TRBV6-5	TRBJ2-1	CASRLTGTGILLEQFF
TRBV20-1	TRBJ2-7	CSVHRPGLAGGPYEQYF
TRBV20-1	TRBJ2-5	CSEMVGGKETQYF
TRBV11-2	TRBJ2-3	CASSLDSSDREGTDTQYF
TRBV28	TRBJ1-2	CASSLSGTGNTNYGYTF
TRBV5-4	TRBJ2-1	CASSRGPRSGDSNEQFF
TRBV2	TRBJ2-5	CASTDRGQETQYF
TRBV18	TRBJ2-4	CASSPIQGAYIQYF
TRBV29-1	TRBJ2-7	CSVGMGPRDERYF
TRBV6-1	TRBJ1-5	CASTDLSNQPQHF
TRBV12-3/TRBV12-4	TRBJ2-5	CASSSYFGSSYNEQYF
TRBV5-1	TRBJ1-2	CASSLEADGSNYGYTF
TRBV27	TRBJ1-2	CASSRSGQGNGYTF
TRBV28	TRBJ1-4	CASSLTSTGLNEKLFF
TRBV25-1	TRBJ2-1	CASTESDNEQFF
TRBV4-3	TRBJ2-1	CASSQYRTSNEQFF
TRBV7-8	TRBJ2-5	CASSLLVPETQYF
TRBV7-2	TRBJ1-1	CASSPRARNTEAFF
TRBV7-9	TRBJ2-1	CASRRDRGSYNEQFF
TRBV20-1	.	CSARMDRTYEQYF
TRBV7-7	TRBJ2-5	CASSPRSSTGVETQYF
TRBV15	TRBJ2-1	CATSLPLAGGEQFF
TRBV28	TRBJ1-5	CASSSPGTGGNQPQHF
TRBV7-2	TRBJ2-3	CASQAAGRGDTQYF
TRBV4-3	TRBJ2-1	CASSQGSGGDPYNEQFF
TRBV7-2	TRBJ1-1	CASSLGPRAYTEAFF
TRBV29-1	TRBJ2-1	CSVRSETGFYNEQFF
TRBV7-2	TRBJ1-2	CASSFRVGGGNYGYTF
TRBV4-3	TRBJ1-4	CASSQGTGRTTNEKLFF
TRBV28	TRBJ1-2	CASSLGNLRVYGYTF
TRBV11-3	TRBJ2-4	CASSPDSLSKNIQYF
TRBV28	.	CASSAGSVETQYF
TRBV25-1	TRBJ2-5	CASSEFGVGEQYF
TRBV2	TRBJ2-5	CASSEGSGQGWETQYF
TRBV5-1	TRBJ1-5	CASSVDGSWQPQHF
TRBV20-1	TRBJ2-7	CSANRLAGPYEQYF
TRBV12-3/TRBV12-4	TRBJ2-1	CASSWGPFEQFF
TRBV29-1	TRBJ1-1	CSVVENTEAFF
TRBV27	TRBJ2-7	CASSGQDSYEQYF
TRBV6-6	TRBJ1-4	CASSFSGRVANEKLFF
TRBV6-1	TRBJ2-3	CASRDLNTQYF
TRBV7-3	TRBJ1-2	CASSAGFGPFYGYTF
TRBV11-3	TRBJ2-3	CASSLGTARDTQYF
TRBV6-5	TRBJ2-1	CASSGPSVINEQFF
TRBV7-2	TRBJ2-7	CASSCSGGAPYEQYF
TRBV6-2/TRBV6-3	TRBJ1-2	CASSYGTGLSAYGYTF